This T cell receptor (beta chain) was identified during a study of blood T cell repertoires in COVID-19. Study summary: Italy, Spain and the United States were the sources of the convalescent and acute COVID-19 samples. In each case, the material was cDNA or gDNA derived from T cells, B-cell-depleted T cells, or PBMCs.

Original data processing: Scientists estimated how many nucleated cells there were by amplifying reference gene primers. The assay was immunoSEQ multiplex PCR, and TCRdb's table has in-frame clones only and misses some. That table furnishes V, J and clone size, whereas the DNA furnished D and trimming. This sample yields some 87,000 clones, of which roughly 92% are seen a single time; about 5.9% belongs to the top ten. The CDR3 runs to 15 residues. Per the germline V gene, CDR1 is SNHLY and CDR2 is FYNNEI. The TCR originated in a woman in her sixties or seventies with active COVID-19. The sequenced material came from peripheral blood. The gene calls are TRBV2 and TRBJ2-1; 8 nucleotides line up with TRBD2. The CDR3 reads CSSTSGSSSYNEQFF. The CDR3, as DNA: TGTTCGAGTACTAGCGGATCGAGCTCCTACAATGAGCAGTTCTTC.